This TCR beta chain stems from a study of cytomegalovirus exposure and HLA in healthy donors. The overall study: A preliminary data release comprised around 85 million unique TCRs obtained from HLA-typed donors. Study outcomes and limitations: Another analysis was done later, and it associated approximately 18,000 TCR beta sequences with HLA alleles at 0.05 false discovery rate. Altogether, 160 or so TCR beta chains were recorded as cytomegalovirus-associated. Previously analyzed data showed that most TCR beta V segments were productive at a frequency of about 87% or about 30%.

V was clipped by 0 bases and J by 0 bases; unmatched bases: 4. CDR3 size: 16 residues. CDR1 is SGHRS and CDR2 is YFSETQ in the germline V gene. 13 Jbeta primers and 60 Vbeta primers were used for the PCR. The method was immunoSEQ multiplex PCR; TCRdb's version includes in-frame clones alone and lacks a portion of them. Seen here are roughly 120,000 clones, roughly 80% observed once, and the top ten hold about 2.5%. This clone was recorded a few times. The antigen remains unidentified. The V and J genes are TRBV5-1 and TRBJ2-3; TRBD2 matches at 7 bases. This TCR was recovered from a woman in her thirties or forties in good health and CMV-seropositive. Sequenced: PBMCs. CDR3 in DNA: TGCGCCAGCAGCTTGGAAGGGAGGGCGAGCACAGATACGCAGTATTTT. It encodes CASSLEGRASTDTQYF. The full variable domain, with the rest looked up from reference TRBV5-1 and TRBJ2-3, is KAGVTQTPRYLIKTRGQQVTLSCSPISGHRSVSWYQQTPGQGLQFLFEYFSETQRNKGNFPGRFSGRQFSNSRSEMNVSTLELGDSALYLCASSLEGRASTDTQYFGPGTRLTVL.